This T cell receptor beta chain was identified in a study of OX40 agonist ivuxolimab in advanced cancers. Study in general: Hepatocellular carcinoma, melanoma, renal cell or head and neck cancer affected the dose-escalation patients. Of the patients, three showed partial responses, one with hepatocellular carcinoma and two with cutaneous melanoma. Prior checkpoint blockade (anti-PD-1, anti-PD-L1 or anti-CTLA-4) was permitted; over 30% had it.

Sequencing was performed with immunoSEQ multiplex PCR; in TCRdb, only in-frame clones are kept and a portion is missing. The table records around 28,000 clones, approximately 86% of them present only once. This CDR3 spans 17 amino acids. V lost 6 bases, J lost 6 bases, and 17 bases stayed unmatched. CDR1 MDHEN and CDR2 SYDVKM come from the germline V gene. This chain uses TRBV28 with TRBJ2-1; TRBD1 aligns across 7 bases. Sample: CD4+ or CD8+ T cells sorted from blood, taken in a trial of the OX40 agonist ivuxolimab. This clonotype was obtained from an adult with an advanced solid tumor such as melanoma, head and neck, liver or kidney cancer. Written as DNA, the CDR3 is TGTGCCAGCAGCTCTATACTCCTTCTGACAGGGTTCAATGAGCAGTTCTTC. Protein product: CASSSILLLTGFNEQFF.